This T cell receptor (beta chain) was found in a study of cytomegalovirus exposure and HLA in healthy donors. The donors were part of the validation cohort of over a hundred subjects. That cohort was separate from the first cohort, which comprised roughly 670 subjects. Sequencing used immunoSEQ multiplex PCR; TCRdb keeps in-frame clones, though not all of them. This sample has 57,000 or so clones; roughly 94% occur once, and the top ten carry approximately 2.1%. From germline, CDR1 is KGHSH and CDR2 LQKENI. Trimming took 1 base from V and 4 from J; bases not matched to a gene: 3. The CDR3 covers 15 residues.

The chain joins TRBV18 to TRBJ1-4; 7 bases are a match to TRBD1. The source of this sequence is a man aged 18 to 29 in good health and CMV-seronegative. The sequencing input was PBMCs. In DNA form, the CDR3 reads TGTGCCAGCTCACCACGGACAGGCCTTAATGAAAAACTGTTTTTT. Translation: CASSPRTGLNEKLFF.